This is a list of T cell receptor beta chains from one sample in a study of cytomegalovirus exposure and HLA in healthy donors. Libraries were prepared by immunoSEQ multiplex PCR; TCRdb keeps only in-frame clonotypes and omits some of them. The profile shows 170,000 or so clones, approximately 80% of them singletons. The specimen sequenced was PBMCs. The receptors were sampled from a man aged 30 to 45 in good health and CMV-seropositive. Both conserved end residues are part of each CDR3.

v_gene	j_gene	CDR3aa
TRBV5-4	TRBJ2-5	CASSLPGLPETQYF
TRBV19	TRBJ2-5	CAMSGGGRETQYF
TRBV28	TRBJ2-2	CASTGLAAGELFF
TRBV19	TRBJ1-2	CASRGGEGINYGYTF
TRBV2	TRBJ2-4	CASSVEGKGNIQYF
TRBV19	TRBJ2-2	CASREETWTGELFF
TRBV25-1	TRBJ2-5	CASSESRKVQGARETQYF
TRBV7-2	TRBJ2-1	CASSSRDRGRGVYNEQFF
TRBV4-2	TRBJ2-1	CASSQVGQGRNEQFF
TRBV18	TRBJ1-2	CASSPGGWNYGYTF
TRBV4-1	TRBJ2-5	CASSQDWTGGRETQYF
TRBV9	TRBJ1-5	CASSVSGREPQHF
TRBV19	TRBJ1-2	CASSLGWQGDYGYTF
TRBV4-3	TRBJ2-5	CASSQDAGEQETQYF
TRBV5-8	TRBJ1-4	CASSRWVGRANEKLFF
TRBV18	TRBJ1-4	CASSPTTRNRGDEKLFF
TRBV12-5	TRBJ1-5	CASGLVLGQGHLVQPQHF
TRBV27	TRBJ2-7	CASSLDSSYEQYF
TRBV6-5	TRBJ2-7	CASTQRENYEQYF